Below are 32 T cell receptor beta chains sequenced from a single sample in a study of cytomegalovirus exposure and HLA in healthy donors. PCR involved 60 Vbeta and 13 Jbeta primers. Clones were read by immunoSEQ multiplex PCR, and TCRdb kept only the in-frame ones, dropping some. The sample contains under 150,000 clones, approximately 80% of which appear only once. Source material: PBMCs. These receptors came from a woman aged 50 to 60 in good health and CMV-seronegative.

This chain connects TRBV10-2 to TRBJ1-6; TRBD1 matches 9 bases. The CDR3 spans 15 residues. With 6 bases clipped from V and 9 bases from J, the junction kept 9 bases outside the gene matches. From germline, CDR1 is WSHSY and CDR2 SAAADI. CDR3 loop: CASSWSGQGGSPLHF. The CDR3 region has the DNA TGCGCCAGCAGCTGGTCGGGACAGGGCGGTTCACCCCTCCACTTT.

The chain couples TRBV29-1 to TRBJ1-1; D is uncertain. Germline loops: CDR1 SQVTM, CDR2 ANQGSEA. Trimming cost V 6 bases and J 1 base, with 12 bases left between them. CDR3 length: 13 amino acids. The CDR3 sequence: CSVSEIENTEAFF. CDR3 coding DNA: TGCAGCGTGTCGGAGATAGAGAACACTGAAGCTTTCTTT.

This rearrangement joins TRBV18 to TRBJ1-6, with D possibly being TRBD1 (6 bases). The CDR3 totals 13 residues. V lost 4 bases, J lost 7 bases, and 8 bases lay in between. Germline CDR1 reads KGHSH; CDR2 reads LQKENI. The CDR3 nucleotides read TGTGCCAGCTCACTGGGACAAAATTCACCCCTCCACTTT. Its protein product is CASSLGQNSPLHF. Full variable domain (missing parts from reference TRBV18 and TRBJ1-6): NAGVMQNPRHLVRRRGQEARLRCSPMKGHSHVYWYRQLPEEGLKFMVYLQKENIIDESGMPKERFSAEFPKEGPSILRIQQVVRGDSAAYFCASSLGQNSPLHFGNGTRLTVT.

The V call is TRBV6-5, the J call TRBJ2-5, with a possible D match to TRBD1 (5 bases). Trimming removed 0 bases from V and 4 bases from J, with 12 bases in between. Germline V gene data show CDR1 as MNHEY and CDR2 as SVGAGI. There are 15 residues in the CDR3. The CDR3 DNA sequence: TGTGCCAGCAGTTACTCGAAAGGGGCTCGAGAGACCCAGTACTTC. This gives the protein CASSYSKGARETQYF.

This chain joins TRBV5-4 and TRBJ1-2; D not resolved. The CDR3 length is 15 residues. The V and J ends lost 4 bases and 7 bases respectively, with 20 bases between them. CDR1 and CDR2 from the germline V gene are SGHNT and YYREEE (reference sequence). CDR3 DNA: TGTGCCAGCAGCCCACATTCGAATCCACGGGGTGGCTACACCTTC. This gives the protein CASSPHSNPRGGYTF.

The CDR3 coding sequence is TGTGCCAGTAGTTCACTACCCGGGACAGGGAGCTACGAGCAGTACTTC. Translated, it gives CASSSLPGTGSYEQYF. The chain links TRBV19 to TRBJ2-7; the match to TRBD1 covers 9 bases. Germline values: CDR1 LNHDA, CDR2 SQIVND (reference sequence). J was trimmed by 3 bases and V by 5 bases; bases with no gene match: 11. CDR3 size: 16 residues.

The chain's CDR3 is CASSLIVNNEKLFF. The CDR3 DNA is TGTGCCAGCAGCTTAATAGTTAATAATGAAAAACTGTTTTTT. V and J are TRBV11-2 and TRBJ1-4; D is ambiguous. Trimming removed 2 bases at V and 4 bases at J, with 8 bases between. CDR1 SGHAT and CDR2 FQNNGV come from the germline V gene. The CDR3 is 14 residues long.

The gene calls are TRBV6-5 and TRBJ2-7; 7 bases align to TRBD1. This CDR3 comprises 14 residues. Germline V CDR1 and CDR2: MNHEY, SVGAGI. V was clipped by 2 bases and J by 5 bases; unmatched bases: 6. Here the CDR3 DNA reads TGTGCCAGCAGTTACGGAGACAGGGCCAACGAGCAGTACTTC. The encoded protein is CASSYGDRANEQYF.

The V and J genes are TRBV19 and TRBJ1-2, with 7 positions matching TRBD1. This CDR3 comprises 13 residues. The V gene's germline CDR1 is LNHDA and CDR2 SQIVND (reference sequence). V trimming: 7 bases; J trimming: 7 bases; junction bases outside the gene matches: 9. The CDR3 protein is CASIQTGMGGYTF. The CDR3 bases are TGTGCCAGTATTCAGACAGGGATGGGTGGCTACACCTTC.

The genes are TRBV6-5 and TRBJ1-2, with a weak D call TRBD1 (6 bases). This CDR3 spans 12 amino acids. V lost 2 bases and J lost 6, with 7 bases in between. The germline V gene encodes CDR1 MNHEY and CDR2 SVGAGI. CDR3 sequence reads: CASSYQGHGYTF. For the CDR3, the DNA is TGTGCCAGCAGTTACCAGGGGCATGGCTACACCTTC.

The V and J genes are TRBV4-2 and TRBJ2-1; 15 nucleotides line up with TRBD2. J was trimmed by 2 bases and V by 4 bases; bases with no gene match: 0. Germline CDR1 and CDR2: LGHNA and YNFKEQ. The CDR3 spans 16 residues. The CDR3 reads CASSRTSGGAYNEQFF. In DNA, the CDR3 is TGTGCCAGCAGCCGGACTAGCGGGGGGGCCTACAATGAGCAGTTCTTC.

The chain links TRBV18 to TRBJ2-5; D perhaps matches TRBD1 (6 bases). There are 15 residues in the CDR3. The germline CDR1 and CDR2 sequences are KGHSH and LQKENI. Trimming took off 2 bases at V and 1 base at J, with 11 bases between the two ends. CDR3 coding DNA: TGTGCCAGCTCACCAATTGGACAGCTCCAAGAGACCCAGTACTTC. Its translation: CASSPIGQLQETQYF.

The chain is built from TRBV11-2 and TRBJ1-2; 8 bases agree with TRBD1. CDR1 and CDR2 from the germline V gene are SGHAT and FQNNGV. The CDR3 has 13 residues. With 7 bases clipped from V and 13 bases from J, the junction kept 14 bases outside the gene matches. In DNA, the CDR3 is TGTGCCAGCACCCCCGGGACAGGACCACCGATCACCTTC. It encodes CASTPGTGPPITF.

The genes are TRBV5-1 and TRBJ2-7; 14 nucleotides match TRBD2. Germline V gene lookup returns CDR1 SGHRS and CDR2 YFSETQ. With V trimmed by 3 bases and J by 4 bases, 3 bases remained unmatched. The CDR3 has 15 residues. As DNA, the CDR3 is TGCGCCAGCAGCTATCGGACTAGCGGGGGGTACGAGCAGTACTTC. Translating it yields CASSYRTSGGYEQYF.

The chain has TRBV27 and TRBJ1-6; 11 bases are shared with TRBD1. The length of the CDR3 is 14 residues. Trimming removed 6 bases from V and 6 bases from J; junction bases left unmatched: 1. CDR1 and CDR2 (germline): MNHEY, SMNVEV (reference sequence). CDR3 in amino acids: CASRGQGVNSPLHF. The CDR3 region has the DNA TGTGCCAGCAGGGGACAGGGGGTTAATTCACCCCTCCACTTT.

The V gene is TRBV7-8, the J gene TRBJ2-3; 12 bases map to TRBD1. The V gene's germline CDR1 is SGHVS and CDR2 FQNEAQ. This CDR3 is 17 amino acids long. J was trimmed by 4 bases and V by 1 base; bases with no gene match: 6. The CDR3 region has the DNA TGTGCCAGCAGCTTAGTGGGACAGGGGGCCGTCCCAGATACGCAGTATTTT. This translates into CASSLVGQGAVPDTQYF. Drawing the rest from reference TRBV7-8 and TRBJ2-3, the complete variable domain is GAGVSQSPRYKVAKRGQDVALRCDPISGHVSLFWYQQALGQGPEFLTYFQNEAQLDKSGLPSDRFFAERPEGSVSTLKIQRTQQEDSAVYLCASSLVGQGAVPDTQYFGPGTRLTVL.

The chain recombines TRBV11-3 with TRBJ2-2; the D gene is possibly TRBD1 (5 bases). There are 13 residues in the CDR3. Trimming shortened V by 4 bases and J by 8 bases, and 11 bases separated the two germline ends. Germline loops: CDR1 SGHNT, CDR2 YENEEA. The CDR3 loop reads CASSSQGGGELFF. CDR3 DNA sequence: TGTGCCAGCAGCTCCCAGGGTGGAGGGGAGCTGTTTTTT.

This chain connects TRBV28 to TRBJ2-7, with 10 bases that match TRBD1. V shed 5 bases and J 5 bases; nucleotides not matched to a gene: 9. The CDR3 covers 15 residues. CDR1 MDHEN and CDR2 SYDVKM come from the germline V gene. The CDR3 DNA follows: TGTGCCAGCAGTCCACGGGACAGGGGATGGGACGAGCAGTACTTC. This encodes CASSPRDRGWDEQYF. Full variable domain (rest looked up from reference TRBV28 and TRBJ2-7): DVKVTQSSRYLVKRTGEKVFLECVQDMDHENMFWYRQDPGLGLRLIYFSYDVKMKEKGDIPEGYSVSREKKERFSLILESASTNQTSMYLCASSPRDRGWDEQYFGPGTRLTVT.

The chain is built from TRBV19 and TRBJ1-2; 8 nucleotides agree with TRBD1. Germline trimming cut 6 bases from V and 3 bases from J; bases unmatched to any gene: 6. The CDR3 runs to 14 residues. Germline CDR1 is LNHDA and CDR2 is SQIVND (reference sequence). This chain's CDR3 is CASSAQGAYYGYTF. CDR3 nucleotides: TGTGCCAGTAGCGCCCAGGGGGCTTACTATGGCTACACCTTC.

The gene calls are TRBV5-1 and TRBJ1-2; 10 bases agree with TRBD1. Germline values: CDR1 SGHRS, CDR2 YFSETQ. V was clipped by 0 bases and J by 3 bases; unmatched bases: 5. This CDR3 is built from 16 residues. CDR3 loop: CASSLGTGGSHYGYTF. DNA of the CDR3: TGCGCCAGCAGCTTGGGGACAGGGGGTTCGCACTATGGCTACACCTTC.

The chain has TRBV15 and TRBJ2-1; the match to TRBD1 covers 8 bases. The CDR3 is 15 amino acids. The V gene's germline CDR1 is LNHNV and CDR2 YYDKDF (reference sequence). The J segment lost 4 bases and the V segment lost 4 bases, leaving 6 bases of the junction unmatched. The CDR3 coding sequence is TGTGCCACCAGCACCTGGGACAGGATGTACAATGAGCAGTTCTTC. Translated, it gives CATSTWDRMYNEQFF.

V and J are TRBV5-4 and TRBJ2-1; D is ambiguous. Deletions cut 0 bases from V and 9 bases from J, with 10 bases between. The CDR3 loop spans 13 amino acids. Germline V CDR1 and CDR2: SGHNT, YYREEE (reference sequence). The DNA for the CDR3 is TGTGCCAGCAGCTTGGTCTTCGGTAGTGAGCAGTTCTTC. The encoded protein is CASSLVFGSEQFF.

This chain joins TRBV4-1 and TRBJ2-3, with a tentative D call TRBD1 (5 bases). The V gene lost 4 bases and the J gene lost 6 bases, with 14 bases spanning the gap. The V gene's germline CDR1 is MGHRA and CDR2 YSYEKL. This CDR3 spans 14 amino acids. CDR3 coding DNA: TGCGCCAGCAGCCTTGGGGCGGCCGGTGATACGCAGTATTTT. Residues: CASSLGAAGDTQYF.

V usage is TRBV2 and J usage is TRBJ2-3; possible D gene TRBD1, 5 bases. This CDR3 region has 15 residues. Germline V gene sequence: CDR1 SNHLY, CDR2 FYNNEI. V dropped 7 bases and J dropped 0 bases, with 14 bases sitting between them. CDR3 DNA sequence: TGTGCCAGCATAGGTCCAGGGTACAGCACAGATACGCAGTATTTT. As protein: CASIGPGYSTDTQYF.

This chain uses TRBV5-1 with TRBJ1-1; D may be TRBD1 (6 bases). The ends were cut back, 4 bases at V and 7 bases at J, with 23 bases in the middle. The CDR3 extends over 16 amino acids. Germline CDR1 reads SGHRS; CDR2 reads YFSETQ. The CDR3 loop reads CASSIQPQGGDNEAFF. In DNA form, the CDR3 reads TGCGCCAGCAGCATCCAGCCCCAAGGGGGTGACAATGAAGCTTTCTTT.

The table lists this clone with a count of one. This chain connects TRBV7-8 to TRBJ2-1; TRBD1 agrees at 7 bases. From germline, CDR1 is SGHVS and CDR2 FQNEAQ. With V trimmed by 6 bases and J by 4 bases, 9 bases remained unmatched. This CDR3 region has 15 residues. The CDR3 loop reads CASSETGVSYNEQFF. CDR3 in DNA: TGTGCCAGCAGTGAAACAGGGGTATCGTACAATGAGCAGTTCTTC.

V is TRBV10-3 and J is TRBJ2-3; 7 positions agree with TRBD1. V lost 6 bases, J lost 0 bases, and 3 bases stayed unmatched. Germline V gene sequence: CDR1 ENHRY, CDR2 SYGVKD. The CDR3 totals 14 residues. The CDR3 protein is CAIRDRASTDTQYF. CDR3 coding DNA: TGTGCCATCAGAGACAGGGCTAGCACAGATACGCAGTATTTT.

The V and J genes are TRBV11-2 and TRBJ2-3; 8 positions agree with TRBD2. The CDR3 runs to 15 residues. In germline, CDR1 is SGHAT, CDR2 FQNNGV. V lost 5 bases and J lost 5; bases outside the gene matches: 9. The CDR3 region is CASSEVGGGRDTQYF. In nucleotides, the CDR3 is TGTGCCAGCAGCGAAGTTGGCGGGGGGAGAGATACGCAGTATTTT. The whole variable domain, remainder taken from reference TRBV11-2 and TRBJ2-3, is EAGVAQSPRYKIIEKRQSVAFWCNPISGHATLYWYQQILGQGPKLLIQFQNNGVVDDSQLPKDRFSAERLKGVDSTLKIQPAKLEDSAVYLCASSEVGGGRDTQYFGPGTRLTVL.

The chain combines TRBV29-1 with TRBJ2-7; D is unclear. CDR1 SQVTM and CDR2 ANQGSEA come from the germline V gene. V was pared by 7 bases and J by 3 bases, with 10 bases between. The CDR3 runs to 11 residues. As DNA, the CDR3 is TGCAGCGCGACACTGAGCTACGAGCAGTACTTC. This encodes CSATLSYEQYF.

The chain joins TRBV29-1 to TRBJ2-3, with TRBD2 identical over 7 bases. CDR1 and CDR2 from the germline V gene are SQVTM and ANQGSEA. The CDR3 is 14 residues long. V lost 4 bases and J lost 6; bases outside the gene matches: 10. As DNA, the CDR3 is TGCAGCGTTGCAGGACTAGGGGTGTGGGATACGCAGTATTTT. Its protein is CSVAGLGVWDTQYF.

The V call is TRBV6-6, the J call TRBJ2-1; 7 bases are a match to TRBD2. J was trimmed by 5 bases and V by 7 bases; bases with no gene match: 8. Germline V lookup: CDR1 MNHNY, CDR2 SVGAGI (reference sequence). This CDR3 has 14 residues. DNA of the CDR3: TGTGCCAGCATGGGGAGGGCAGGAAACAATGAGCAGTTCTTC. Protein: CASMGRAGNNEQFF.

The chain is built from TRBV27 and TRBJ1-1, with TRBD1 matching 8 bases. Germline assignment: CDR1 MNHEY and CDR2 SMNVEV (reference sequence). CDR3 length: 17 amino acids. The V gene end was trimmed by 5 bases and the J gene end by 5 bases; junction bases not matched to a gene: 16. The CDR3 DNA sequence: TGTGCCAGCAGTCCCCGGACAGGGATTGTGGGGTCGACTGAAGCTTTCTTT. Amino acid sequence: CASSPRTGIVGSTEAFF.